The clone carrying this T cell receptor beta chain has more than one count but fewer than ten. Its antigen is as yet unknown. This entry is derived from a study of T cells after yellow fever vaccination. Findings and caveats of the study: The study re-detected most primary-vaccination clones after the booster (96% CD4, approximately 88% CD8). Although most clonotypes did not, a small share appeared in both CD4 and CD8 compartments.

The CDR3 extends over 16 amino acids. V lost 3 bases and J 4 bases, leaving 16 bases between the germline ends. Germline V lookup: CDR1 SGHTA, CDR2 FQGNSA. Each CDR3 protein gets one entry after TCRdb re-called the 5' RACE reads with MiXCR. In the table there are some 350,000 distinct CDR3 sequences, 3% to 4.5% of which are singletons. The J gene is TRBJ2-1, the V gene TRBV7-2; D is perhaps TRBD2 (7 bases). The sample was PBMCs, taken 5 days after the yellow fever booster vaccination. This clonotype was obtained from a man between 18 and 35 years old who received the YFV17D yellow fever vaccine. This chain's CDR3 is CASSLGWRGPYNEQFF. The CDR3, as DNA: TGTGCCAGCAGCTTGGGGTGGCGGGGGCCTTACAATGAGCAGTTCTTC.